This record covers a single TCR beta chain. Generated by immunoSEQ multiplex PCR, the TCRdb table keeps only in-frame clones and is missing some. The table shows around 390,000 clones, with approximately 87% occurring only once. The entry originates in a study of blood T cell repertoires in COVID-19. Sequenced: PBMCs or T cells enriched from blood (not recorded which). The TCR was taken from a woman between 50 and 59 years old who had recovered from COVID-19.

CDR3 protein: CASSARGADLQYF. CDR3 nucleotides: TGTGCCAGCAGCGCCCGGGGGGCAGACCTCCAGTACTTC. The chain joins TRBV7-2 to TRBJ2-5; tentatively, D is TRBD2 (7 bases). This CDR3 has 13 amino acids. Trimming took off 5 bases at V and 10 bases at J, with 17 bases between the two ends. Germline CDR1 is SGHTA and CDR2 is FQGNSA. Looking up the rest from reference TRBV7-2 and TRBJ2-5 gives the full variable domain: GAGVSQSPSNKVTEKGKDVELRCDPISGHTALYWYRQSLGQGLEFLIYFQGNSAPDKSGLPSDRFSAERTGGSVSTLTIQRTQQEDSAVYLCASSARGADLQYFGPGTRLLVL.